Listed below are T cell receptor beta chains from one sample, sequenced in a study of T-cell memory formation after mild COVID-19. TCRdb redid the calling of the 5' RACE reads with MiXCR, one entry per CDR3 protein. The repertoire has about 310,000 distinct CDR3 sequences, approximately 20% of them found once; the top ten carry around 21%. Sequencing was carried out using PBMCs or a T cell subset sorted from them (not recorded which). These receptors all stem from a young man who had mild COVID-19 (a few samples of this study predate the infection). Cell type and time point are not known. Both conserved end residues are part of each CDR3.

V	J	CDR3
TRBV7-2	TRBJ2-7	CASSLDQGPYEQYF
TRBV7-2	TRBJ1-5	CASSLWGADNQPQHF
TRBV12-3/TRBV12-4	TRBJ2-6	CASSRGTTGANVLTF
TRBV7-6	TRBJ1-1	CASSAQGARTEAFF
TRBV12-5	TRBJ2-7	CASGLQSSYEQYF
TRBV7-2	TRBJ2-1	CASSPQGAVEQFF
TRBV20-1	TRBJ2-3	CSAPDRTDTQYF
TRBV20-1	TRBJ1-5	CSARVTGTAIQPQHF
TRBV3-1	TRBJ2-3	CASSQGDTQYF
TRBV28	TRBJ1-4	CASSLWGGADNEKLFF
TRBV7-9	TRBJ1-2	CASSSRSHGYTF
TRBV5-1	TRBJ2-5	CASSVGSMGAKETQYF
TRBV4-1	TRBJ2-5	CASSQGPGTRKTQYF
TRBV28	TRBJ1-2	CASSLTVDYGYTF
TRBV5-1	TRBJ1-1	CASSLRTGTGTEAFF
TRBV7-2	TRBJ2-5	CASSKQTGGETQYF
TRBV12-3/TRBV12-4	TRBJ2-1	CASSLSGTGDLGNEQFF
TRBV6-5	TRBJ2-1	CASSLSGGFNEQFF
TRBV6-5	TRBJ1-2	CASSRRAGGYNHGYTF
TRBV3-1	TRBJ2-2	CASSHGPGAGGELFF
TRBV7-2	TRBJ1-4	CASSRAINEKLFF
TRBV11-2	TRBJ2-3	CASAESDTQYF
TRBV20-1	TRBJ2-7	CSARRGPGEQYF
TRBV6-5	TRBJ1-1	CASSPRWAEAFF
TRBV9	TRBJ1-3	CASSPTGRENTIYF
TRBV11-2	TRBJ2-7	CASSLDREGEQYF
TRBV7-2	TRBJ1-5	CASSEGQNQPQHF
TRBV4-3	TRBJ1-6	CASSQGGRGRDGSPLHF
TRBV7-6	TRBJ2-7	CASSSKGQRGYEQYF
TRBV7-8	TRBJ2-2	CASSLSGGQGPGELFF
TRBV12-3/TRBV12-4	TRBJ1-1	CASSSQEYTEAFF
TRBV7-9	TRBJ1-3	CASSSQDSSGNTIYF
TRBV6-4	TRBJ2-3	CASSRRPSGGLNTQYF
TRBV6-2/TRBV6-3	TRBJ2-3	CASRTGVSGTDTQYF
TRBV11-2	TRBJ1-2	CASSLLPGVYGYTF
TRBV3-1	TRBJ2-7	CASSQAGGNYEQYF
TRBV9	TRBJ2-3	CASSVEASGGADTQYF
TRBV5-1	TRBJ2-7	CASSLVAGLNHEQYF
TRBV5-1	TRBJ1-1	CASSYGEPNTEAFF
TRBV4-3	TRBJ1-2	CASSPTGQFYGYTF
TRBV4-3	TRBJ2-7	CASSQDLAGAYEQYF
TRBV27	TRBJ1-1	CARARGLSSRSTEAFF
TRBV6-5	TRBJ1-2	CASRGTNGYTF
TRBV7-2	TRBJ2-4	CASSLASQAAKNIQYF
TRBV7-8	TRBJ2-3	CASSFGGDSSTQYF
TRBV7-2	TRBJ2-2	CASSGTSSWGGELFF
TRBV6-6	TRBJ2-2	CASSYEGTTGELFF
TRBV5-1	TRBJ2-7	CASSPFLAEEDEQYF
TRBV28	TRBJ2-3	CASSLGARSTDTQYF
TRBV20-1	TRBJ2-3	CSPPQADTQYF
TRBV11-2	TRBJ2-5	CASSLTGWETQYF
TRBV5-1	TRBJ2-2	CASSWGTGSTGELFF
TRBV20-1	TRBJ2-1	CSAIGESSYNEQFF